Following are 14 T cell receptor beta chains from one sample sequenced in a study of shared clonotypes between healthy human individuals. Using immunoSEQ multiplex PCR, the repertoire was profiled, and TCRdb retains in-frame clones only, with some absent. The sample carries over a million clones, 75% to 85% recorded once. Sequencing used memory CD4+ T cells from PBMCs. Subset given: CD45RA-negative fraction. The origin of the receptors is a man younger than 35 in good health. Some clones in this sample may be carry-over from other donors' samples.

The chain is built from TRBV7-9 and TRBJ2-1; tentative D call: TRBD1 (5 bases). The germline V gene encodes CDR1 SEHNR and CDR2 FQNEAQ (reference sequence). CDR3 length: 15 amino acids. V was trimmed by 1 base and J by 10 bases, leaving 17 bases between them. CDR3 nucleotide sequence: TGTGCCAGCAGCTTAGAGGTAGTAGGGAAGGGGGAGCAGTTCTTC. This translates into CASSLEVVGKGEQFF.

The gene calls are TRBV5-1 and TRBJ2-3; TRBD2 matches 8 bases. The CDR3 has 19 residues. Germline trimming cut 3 bases from V and 0 bases from J; bases unmatched to any gene: 15. Germline CDR1 and CDR2: SGHRS and YFSETQ. CDR3 sequence (DNA): TGCGCCAGCAGCTACGGACTAGCAAGGGGGAGCCCTAGCACAGATACGCAGTATTTT. Residues: CASSYGLARGSPSTDTQYF.

This clone was picked up one time. A clone one base away is much larger, so this may be a read error. This chain joins TRBV28 and TRBJ2-7, with D tentatively TRBD2 (5 bases). The CDR3 has 15 amino acids. Germline CDR1 reads MDHEN; CDR2 reads SYDVKM. The CDR3 DNA follows: TGTGCCAGCAGGACGCTTAGGGCTGGGAGCTACGAGCAGCACTTC. Residues: CASRTLRAGSYEQHF.

This clone has just a few counts. This sequence joins TRBV4-2 and TRBJ2-1; 9 nucleotides agree with TRBD2. V dropped 4 bases and J dropped 2; count of bases not matched to a gene: 6. Germline CDR1 reads LGHNA; CDR2 reads YNFKEQ. The CDR3 loop spans 16 amino acids. CDR3 in amino acids: CASSRSSGGTYNEQFF. Here the CDR3 DNA reads TGTGCCAGCAGCCGGAGCAGCGGGGGGACCTACAATGAGCAGTTCTTC.

The chain is built from TRBV6-1 and TRBJ2-2; D perhaps matches TRBD2 (6 bases). Germline CDR1 MNHNS, CDR2 SASEGT. CDR3 length: 17 amino acids. The ends were cut back, 6 bases at V and 1 base at J, with 18 bases in the middle. The CDR3 loop is CASRELTGVGNTGELFF. The CDR3 DNA follows: TGTGCCAGCAGGGAACTCACGGGAGTCGGGAACACCGGGGAGCTGTTTTTT.

As to this clone: A single base separates this from a much larger clone, so it may be a read error. The CDR3 carries no conserved terminal phenylalanine or tryptophan, so it likely arises from a read error. The genes are TRBV5-4 and TRBJ1-2; D call uncertain. With 0 bases removed from V and 8 bases from J, the gap between germline ends came to 23 bases. Looked up from germline, CDR1 is SGHNT and CDR2 is YYREEE (reference sequence). This CDR3 is 17 amino acids long. The chain's CDR3 is CASSLDRLRSAQGGYTL. In DNA form, the CDR3 reads TGTGCCAGCAGCTTGGACCGGCTGCGCTCAGCCCAAGGGGGCTACACCCTC.

Notes on this clone: A much more abundant neighbour one base away suggests this may be a read error. Here the CDR3 reads CASRLTNTEAFF. The CDR3 region has the DNA TGTGCCAGCAGATTGACGAACACTGAAGCTTTCTTT. The rearrangement uses TRBV28 and TRBJ1-1; D is ambiguous. Trimming left V 6 bases short and J 1 base short, with 6 bases between. The CDR3 runs to 12 residues. Germline values: CDR1 MDHEN, CDR2 SYDVKM.

The J gene is TRBJ1-2, the V gene TRBV5-1, with D perhaps TRBD1 (5 bases). Germline V gene sequence: CDR1 SGHRS, CDR2 YFSETQ. The CDR3 sequence is 14 residues long. V lost 6 bases to trimming and J lost 6 bases, with 18 bases between them. The chain's CDR3 is CASTPGQTVDGYTF. CDR3 sequence (DNA): TGCGCCAGCACCCCAGGGCAGACGGTTGATGGCTACACCTTC. Combining the CDR3 with reference TRBV5-1 and TRBJ1-2 gives the whole variable domain KAGVTQTPRYLIKTRGQQVTLSCSPISGHRSVSWYQQTPGQGLQFLFEYFSETQRNKGNFPGRFSGRQFSNSRSEMNVSTLELGDSALYLCASTPGQTVDGYTFGSGTRLTVV.

V is TRBV27 and J is TRBJ2-7; 8 bases fit TRBD2. Germline-derived CDR1 and CDR2 are MNHEY and SMNVEV (reference sequence). Trimming removed 3 bases from V and 5 bases from J; junction bases left unmatched: 6. This CDR3 is 14 amino acids long. DNA for the CDR3: TGTGCCAGCAGTTTTTACGGGAGGGGCGACGAGCAGTACTTC. Residues: CASSFYGRGDEQYF.

This clone was seen repeatedly, ten times or more. In the same sample, other DNA sequences code for this CDR3. The chain employs TRBV30 and TRBJ2-3, with 9 positions matching TRBD2. After removal of 3 bases from V and 4 bases from J, the junction contained 14 bases not matched to a gene. The germline V gene has CDR1 GTSNPN and CDR2 SVGIG (reference sequence). The CDR3 has 17 amino acids. CDR3 sequence: CAWRIMGLAGFADTQYF. The DNA of the CDR3 is TGTGCCTGGAGGATTATGGGGCTAGCGGGATTCGCAGATACGCAGTATTTT. The whole variable domain, remainder taken from reference TRBV30 and TRBJ2-3, is SQTIHQWPATLVQPVGSPLSLECTVEGTSNPNLYWYRQAAGRGLQLLFYSVGIGQISSEVPQNLSASRPQDRQFILSSKKLLLSDSGFYLCAWRIMGLAGFADTQYFGPGTRLTVL.

Regarding this clone: A read error is possible here, since a much larger clone lies one base away. V usage is TRBV18 and J usage is TRBJ1-2; D is uncertain. Germline-derived CDR1 and CDR2 are KGHSH and LQKENI. This CDR3 has 14 residues. CDR3 sequence: CASSPSVGGYGHTF. The DNA of the CDR3 is TGTGCCAGCTCACCATCAGTTGGCGGCTATGGCCACACCTTC.

The chain links TRBV25-1 to TRBJ2-2; D is unresolved. The germline V gene has CDR1 MGHDK and CDR2 SYGVNS. Trimming removed 4 bases from V and 4 bases from J, with 10 bases in between. There are 14 residues in the CDR3. CDR3 in DNA: TGTGCCAGCAGTGGCTCTCAAGTCACCGGGGAGCTGTTTTTT. Protein product: CASSGSQVTGELFF.

The J gene is TRBJ2-2, the V gene TRBV9; D gene uncertain. With 0 bases removed from V and 5 bases from J, the gap between germline ends came to 14 bases. CDR3 length: 16 residues. Germline CDR1 SGDLS, CDR2 YYNGEE. The CDR3: CASSVAGWTATGELFF. Here the CDR3 DNA reads TGTGCCAGCAGCGTAGCCGGGTGGACGGCGACCGGGGAGCTGTTTTTT.

The rearrangement links TRBV15 to TRBJ1-1; D is ambiguous. Germline-derived CDR1 and CDR2 are LNHNV and YYDKDF (reference sequence). The V gene lost 0 bases and the J gene lost 5 bases, with 28 bases spanning the gap. This CDR3 spans 20 amino acids. CDR3 bases: TGTGCCACCAGCAGAGATCGGGAATCGTATCAGTTCGCCGGAAAGACTGAAGCTTTCTTT. This encodes CATSRDRESYQFAGKTEAFF. The full variable domain, rest sourced from reference TRBV15 and TRBJ1-1, is DAMVIQNPRYQVTQFGKPVTLSCSQTLNHNVMYWYQQKSSQAPKLLFHYYDKDFNNEADTPDNFQSRRPNTSFCFLDIRSPGLGDTAMYLCATSRDRESYQFAGKTEAFFGQGTRLTVV.